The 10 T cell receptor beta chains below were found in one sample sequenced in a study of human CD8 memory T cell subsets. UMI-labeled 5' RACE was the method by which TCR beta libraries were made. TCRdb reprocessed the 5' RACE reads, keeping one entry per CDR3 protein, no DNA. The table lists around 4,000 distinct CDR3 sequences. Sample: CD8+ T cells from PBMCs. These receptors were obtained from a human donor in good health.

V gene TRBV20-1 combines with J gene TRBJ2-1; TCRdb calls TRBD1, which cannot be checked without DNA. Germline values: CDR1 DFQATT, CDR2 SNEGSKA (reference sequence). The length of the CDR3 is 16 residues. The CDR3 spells CSARHLAGGEYNEQFF.

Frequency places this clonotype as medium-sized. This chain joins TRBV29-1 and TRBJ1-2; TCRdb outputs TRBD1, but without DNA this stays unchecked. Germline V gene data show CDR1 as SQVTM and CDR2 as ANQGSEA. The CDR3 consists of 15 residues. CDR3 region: CSVDPGGPSNYGYTF. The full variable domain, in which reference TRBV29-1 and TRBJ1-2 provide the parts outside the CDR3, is SAVISQKPSRDICQRGTSLTIQCQVDSQVTMMFWYRQQPGQSLTLIATANQGSEATYESGFVIDKFPISRPNLTFSTLTVSNMSPEDSSIYLCSVDPGGPSNYGYTFGSGTRLTVV.

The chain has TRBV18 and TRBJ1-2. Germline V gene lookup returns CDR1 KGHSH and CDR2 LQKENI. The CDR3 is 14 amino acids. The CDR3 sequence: CASSPPNSNYGYTF.

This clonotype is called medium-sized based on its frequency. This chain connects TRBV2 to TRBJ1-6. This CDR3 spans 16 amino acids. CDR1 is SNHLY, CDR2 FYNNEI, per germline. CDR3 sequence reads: CASTERKSSYNSPLHF.

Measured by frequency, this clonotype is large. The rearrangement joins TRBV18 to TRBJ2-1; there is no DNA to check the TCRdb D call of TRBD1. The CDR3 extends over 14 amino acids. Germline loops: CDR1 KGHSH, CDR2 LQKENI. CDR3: CASSSTGYYNEQFF.

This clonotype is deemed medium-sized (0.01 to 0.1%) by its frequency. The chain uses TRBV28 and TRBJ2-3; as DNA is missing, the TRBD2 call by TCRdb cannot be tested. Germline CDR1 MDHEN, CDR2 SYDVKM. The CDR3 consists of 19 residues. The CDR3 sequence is CASSFEGFWTSGSTDTQYF.

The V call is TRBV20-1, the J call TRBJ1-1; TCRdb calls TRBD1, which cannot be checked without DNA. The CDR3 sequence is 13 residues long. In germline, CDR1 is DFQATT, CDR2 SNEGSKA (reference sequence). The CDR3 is CSARDHRDTEAFF.

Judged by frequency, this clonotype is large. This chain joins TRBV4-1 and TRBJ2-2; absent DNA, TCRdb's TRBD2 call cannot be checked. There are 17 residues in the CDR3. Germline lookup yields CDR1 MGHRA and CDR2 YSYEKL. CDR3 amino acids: CASSQNREGASTGELFF.

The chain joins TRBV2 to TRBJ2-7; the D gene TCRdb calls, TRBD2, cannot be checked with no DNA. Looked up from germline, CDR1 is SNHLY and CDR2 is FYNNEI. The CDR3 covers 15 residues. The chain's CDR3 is CASTARLAGEYEQYF.

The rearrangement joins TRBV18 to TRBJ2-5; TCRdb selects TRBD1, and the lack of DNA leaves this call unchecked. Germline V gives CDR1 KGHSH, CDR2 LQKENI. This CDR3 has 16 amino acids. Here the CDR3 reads CASSPPARGMQETQYF.